What follows are 21 T cell receptor beta chains derived from one specimen sequenced in a study of blood T cell repertoires in COVID-19. Sequenced by immunoSEQ multiplex PCR; TCRdb stores in-frame clones only, minus some. The sample has just over 350,000 clones, around nine tenths seen once; the top ten hold around 7.4%. Source material: peripheral blood. The origin of the receptors is a woman aged 60-75 years with COVID-19, enrolled during active disease.

In its sample, this clone was seen once. V gene TRBV30 combines with J gene TRBJ1-2; D might be TRBD1 (5 bases). The CDR3 consists of 13 residues. From germline, CDR1 is GTSNPN and CDR2 SVGIG (reference sequence). The V and J ends lost 7 bases and 4 bases respectively, with 16 bases between them. The DNA of the CDR3 is TGTGCCTCCGACAGCGAAGCGTTCTATGGCTACACCTTC. As protein: CASDSEAFYGYTF. Full variable domain (rest looked up from reference TRBV30 and TRBJ1-2): SQTIHQWPATLVQPVGSPLSLECTVEGTSNPNLYWYRQAAGRGLQLLFYSVGIGQISSEVPQNLSASRPQDRQFILSSKKLLLSDSGFYLCASDSEAFYGYTFGSGTRLTVV.

V is TRBV9 and J is TRBJ2-3; TRBD1 matches at 9 bases. This CDR3 has 18 residues. V trimming: 1 base; J trimming: 2 bases; junction bases outside the gene matches: 11. Germline lookup yields CDR1 SGDLS and CDR2 YYNGEE. This CDR3 reads CASSVSSGQGRITDTQYF. In DNA form, the CDR3 reads TGTGCCAGCAGCGTATCAAGTGGACAGGGGCGAATCACAGATACGCAGTATTTT.

The rearrangement joins TRBV19 to TRBJ2-1; TRBD2 agrees at 13 bases. The CDR3 totals 15 residues. Germline V lookup: CDR1 LNHDA, CDR2 SQIVND (reference sequence). J lost 6 bases, V lost 10 bases, and 9 bases had no gene match. The CDR3 is CATGLAGVPGNEQFF. The DNA of the CDR3 is TGTGCCACAGGACTAGCGGGAGTGCCAGGCAATGAGCAGTTCTTC. Full variable domain (rest looked up from reference TRBV19 and TRBJ2-1): DGGITQSPKYLFRKEGQNVTLSCEQNLNHDAMYWYRQDPGQGLRLIYYSQIVNDFQKGDIAEGYSVSREKKESFPLTVTSAQKNPTAFYLCATGLAGVPGNEQFFGPGTRLTVL.

This chain links TRBV5-4 with TRBJ2-3; 9 nucleotides align to TRBD2. V was clipped by 3 bases and J by 0 bases; unmatched bases: 5. The germline V gene has CDR1 SGHNT and CDR2 YYREEE (reference sequence). CDR3 length equals 16 residues. CDR3: CASSYSGGTSTDTQYF. CDR3 DNA sequence: TGTGCCAGCAGCTACAGCGGGGGGACGAGCACAGATACGCAGTATTTT.

The CDR3 DNA reads as TGTGCCAGCTCACCACAAACCGCCAGTCCCACGGGGATCCATGGCTACACCTTC. Translated: CASSPQTASPTGIHGYTF. The chain links TRBV18 to TRBJ1-2, with no clear D. The germline gives CDR1 KGHSH, CDR2 LQKENI. V was cut by 1 base and J by 6 bases, with 24 bases left in between. This CDR3 is 18 amino acids long.

This clone was seen once. The chain employs TRBV5-6 and TRBJ1-5; 8 nucleotides match TRBD1. Germline V gives CDR1 SGHDT, CDR2 YYEEEE. The junction had 7 bases not matched to a gene; V was cut back by 1 base and J by 1 base. The CDR3 consists of 17 residues. The CDR3 DNA sequence: TGTGCCAGCAGCTTGACGCAGGGGGCGGAAAGCAATCAGCCCCAGCATTTT. Translated, it gives CASSLTQGAESNQPQHF.

The chain joins TRBV13 to TRBJ2-2; D unclear. V lost 4 bases, J lost 6 bases, and 15 bases lay in between. This CDR3 has 15 residues. CDR1 is PRHDT, CDR2 FYEKMQ, per germline (reference sequence). The CDR3 DNA is TGTGCCAGCAGCTCCTCTACGGAGACGGCCGGGGAGCTGTTTTTT. Protein product: CASSSSTETAGELFF.

The V and J genes are TRBV14 and TRBJ2-5, with D possibly being TRBD2 (5 bases). The V and J ends lost 1 base and 7 bases respectively, with 10 bases between them. Per germline, CDR1 SGHDN and CDR2 FVKESK. CDR3 length: 13 amino acids. CDR3 amino acids: CASSQVRGGTQYF. The CDR3 DNA reads TGTGCCAGCAGCCAAGTTCGGGGTGGGACCCAGTACTTC.

The chain joins TRBV9 to TRBJ1-6; D is unresolved. CDR3 length: 13 residues. Germline V gene sequence: CDR1 SGDLS, CDR2 YYNGEE. With 0 bases removed from V and 14 bases from J, the gap between germline ends came to 12 bases. CDR3 DNA sequence: TGTGCCAGCAGCGTAGTCGAGCTAGGAACCCTCCACTTT. This sequence encodes CASSVVELGTLHF.

This clone has only one observation. The genes are TRBV9 and TRBJ1-2, with D hard to call. Trimming shortened V by 0 bases and J by 4 bases, and 13 bases separated the two germline ends. CDR1 is SGDLS and CDR2 is YYNGEE in the germline V gene. The CDR3 extends over 15 amino acids. CDR3 region: CASSVDRSLGYGYTF. CDR3 nucleotides: TGTGCCAGCAGCGTAGATCGGAGTTTGGGCTATGGCTACACCTTC.

This chain links TRBV9 with TRBJ2-7; possibly TRBD1 for D (5 bases). The germline gives CDR1 SGDLS, CDR2 YYNGEE. This CDR3 has 15 residues. The V end was cut by 7 bases, the J end by 3 bases, with 20 bases between. The chain's CDR3 is CASRLKGQVIYEQYF. CDR3 bases: TGTGCCAGCCGACTCAAGGGGCAGGTGATCTACGAGCAGTACTTC.

The chain has TRBV9 and TRBJ2-7, with 7 bases matching TRBD2. V dropped 0 bases and J dropped 2; count of bases not matched to a gene: 2. Germline CDR1 is SGDLS and CDR2 is YYNGEE. This CDR3 spans 14 amino acids. CDR3 bases: TGTGCCAGCAGCGTAGGGGACTACCCCTACGAGCAGTACTTC. The encoded protein is CASSVGDYPYEQYF. The full variable domain, its missing parts supplied by reference TRBV9 and TRBJ2-7, is DSGVTQTPKHLITATGQRVTLRCSPRSGDLSVYWYQQSLDQGLQFLIQYYNGEERAKGNILERFSAQQFPDLHSELNLSSLELGDSALYFCASSVGDYPYEQYFGPGTRLTVT.

This clone was detected a few times. The gene calls are TRBV12-3 or TRBV12-4 and TRBJ1-5; D perhaps matches TRBD1 (5 bases). Trimming shortened V by 5 bases and J by 7 bases, and 12 bases separated the two germline ends. This CDR3 spans 13 amino acids. CDR3 sequence reads: CASSGAFGQPQHF. The DNA for the CDR3 is TGTGCCAGCAGTGGGGCTTTCGGGCAGCCCCAGCATTTT.

The chain has TRBV15 and TRBJ2-3, with D unclear. Between the trimmed V and J ends, which lost 3 bases and 0 bases, there was a span of 7 bases. Germline-derived CDR1 and CDR2 are LNHNV and YYDKDF (reference sequence). The CDR3 extends over 14 amino acids. The CDR3 DNA follows: TGTGCCACCAGCAGCCTGTTTAGCACAGATACGCAGTATTTT. It codes for CATSSLFSTDTQYF.

The chain carries TRBV7-7 and TRBJ2-2; D is unresolved. The CDR3 contains 15 residues. Germline V gene lookup returns CDR1 SSHAT and CDR2 FNYEAQ (reference sequence). V lost 4 bases to trimming and J lost 3 bases, with 12 bases between them. This CDR3 reads CASSSTSGDTGELFF. In DNA form, the CDR3 reads TGTGCCAGCAGCTCCACCAGTGGTGACACCGGGGAGCTGTTTTTT.

The chain carries TRBV6-5 and TRBJ2-7, with a possible D match to TRBD2 (7 bases). The CDR3 is 15 residues long. The germline V gene encodes CDR1 MNHEY and CDR2 SVGAGI. V was clipped by 7 bases and J by 0 bases, with 16 bases between them. CDR3 nucleotide sequence: TGTGCCAGCACCATCTGGGGGGGCCCCTCCTACGAGCAGTACTTC. Translating gives CASTIWGGPSYEQYF.

Here the CDR3 reads CASESSYNSPLHF. In DNA form, the CDR3 reads TGTGCCAGCGAGAGCTCCTATAATTCACCCCTCCACTTT. The gene calls are TRBV19 and TRBJ1-6, with D hard to call. Germline V gives CDR1 LNHDA, CDR2 SQIVND (reference sequence). This CDR3 spans 13 amino acids. Deletions cut 9 bases from V and 0 bases from J, with 6 bases between.

The chain couples TRBV27 to TRBJ1-1; a possible D gene is TRBD1 (5 bases). The germline V gene has CDR1 MNHEY and CDR2 SMNVEV (reference sequence). This CDR3 is built from 14 residues. V lost 4 bases and J 3 bases, leaving 12 bases between the germline ends. The CDR3 sequence: CASSSGQIHTEAFF. DNA for the CDR3: TGTGCCAGCAGTTCAGGACAAATACACACTGAAGCTTTCTTT.

The chain links TRBV4-1 to TRBJ2-3; 9 bases are a match to TRBD1. The V gene end was trimmed by 6 bases and the J gene end by 8 bases; junction bases not matched to a gene: 15. Per the germline V gene, CDR1 is MGHRA and CDR2 is YSYEKL. This CDR3 is 16 amino acids long. CDR3 loop: CASSIYPGQGMGTQYF. The CDR3 DNA sequence: TGCGCCAGCAGTATATACCCGGGACAGGGTATGGGTACGCAGTATTTT.

The CDR3 here is CASSIHPPPGDYEQYF. The CDR3 DNA reads as TGCGCCAGCAGCATTCACCCCCCCCCAGGGGACTACGAGCAGTACTTC. J is TRBJ2-7 and V is TRBV5-1, with D possibly TRBD1 on 6 matching bases. This CDR3 region has 16 residues. Germline CDR1 SGHRS, CDR2 YFSETQ. Trimming shortened V by 4 bases and J by 3 bases, and 20 bases separated the two germline ends.

The chain joins TRBV11-2 to TRBJ1-2; possible D gene TRBD1, 5 bases. Trimming took off 7 bases at V and 5 bases at J, with 17 bases between the two ends. This CDR3 has 14 residues. Germline lookup yields CDR1 SGHAT and CDR2 FQNNGV. CDR3 region: CASTYGFDSYGYTF. The CDR3 DNA reads as TGTGCCAGCACCTACGGTTTCGACAGTTATGGCTACACCTTC. The complete variable domain, with remaining parts taken from reference TRBV11-2 and TRBJ1-2, reads EAGVAQSPRYKIIEKRQSVAFWCNPISGHATLYWYQQILGQGPKLLIQFQNNGVVDDSQLPKDRFSAERLKGVDSTLKIQPAKLEDSAVYLCASTYGFDSYGYTFGSGTRLTVV.